This is a list of T cell receptor beta chains from one sample in a study of blood T cell repertoires in COVID-19. Method: immunoSEQ multiplex PCR; TCRdb's copy keeps in-frame clones and lacks some. The data show around 270,000 clones, 84% seen once. The specimen was peripheral blood. The receptors stem from a woman between 40 and 55 years old who had recovered from COVID-19. Each CDR3 is given with its conserved first and last residue. The D gene is left open where the match is weak. Clone size is given for some rows only: seen once, a few or many times, or a class if the clone is expanded.

>NA|TRBV6-2/TRBV6-3|TRBJ1-2|NA
TGTGCCAGCAGTTACTCGTCGGGGATCAATGGCTACACCTTC
CASSYSSGINGYTF
>NA|TRBV6-5|TRBJ1-5|few
TGTGCCAGCAGTAGGACAGCTTATAGCAATCAGCCCCAGCATTTT
CASSRTAYSNQPQHF
>NA|TRBV3-1/TRBV3-2|TRBJ1-4|NA
TGTGCCAGCAGCCAAGTTGGGGGCTATGAAAAACTGTTTTTT
CASSQVGGYEKLFF
>TRBD2|TRBV19|TRBJ2-1|NA
TGTGCCAGTAGCCCTATCGGAAATGGCGGGGGAAGAGTGCACAATGAGCAGTTCTTC
CASSPIGNGGGRVHNEQFF
>TRBD1|TRBV6-1|TRBJ2-2|once
TGTGCCAGCGGTGGACAGGGGGCCCGGTGGGCCGGGGAGCTGTTTTTT
CASGGQGARWAGELFF
>NA|TRBV10-3|TRBJ2-7|NA
TGTGCCATCAGTGAGTCAAGGGGTAGGTCCTACGAGCAGTACTTC
CAISESRGRSYEQYF
>NA|TRBV2|TRBJ1-2|NA
TGTGCCAGCAGCCCTGGTGAGATATGGTATGGCTACACCTTC
CASSPGEIWYGYTF
>NA|TRBV5-1|TRBJ1-1|once
TGCGCCAGCAGCTTCGAGATTATGAACACTGAAGCTTTCTTT
CASSFEIMNTEAFF
>TRBD2|TRBV3-1/TRBV3-2|TRBJ2-7|NA
TGTGCCAGCAGCCCTAGACGGTGGACTAGCGGGGGGGGTTGGTTGTACGAGCAGTACTTC
CASSPRRWTSGGGWLYEQYF
>NA|TRBV4-1|TRBJ1-3|many
TGCGCCAGCAGCCAGACGGGATTTGGAAACACCATATATTTT
CASSQTGFGNTIYF
>TRBD1|TRBV11-2|TRBJ2-3|NA
TGTGCCAGCAGTTCCATCCGGGACAGCCTTGCGTTTACGCAGTATTTT
CASSSIRDSLAFTQYF
>NA|TRBV5-4|TRBJ2-1|once
TGTGCCAGCACCGGAGGAATAAGTGAGCAGTTCTTC
CASTGGISEQFF
>NA|TRBV5-6|TRBJ1-1|NA
TGTGCCAGCAGCTTCATCGAGAGGACTGAAGCTTTCTTT
CASSFIERTEAFF
>NA|TRBV28|TRBJ2-1|NA
TGTGCCACCACCCAGGGCCTCAGCTCCTACAATGAGCAGTTCTTC
CATTQGLSSYNEQFF
>TRBD1|TRBV5-5|TRBJ1-5|NA
TGTGCCAGCAAACAGGACAGGGGAAGCAATCAGCCCCAGCATTTT
CASKQDRGSNQPQHF
>TRBD1|TRBV28|TRBJ1-5|NA
TGTGCCAGCAGTTCCACGACAGGGGGAATCAATCAGCCCCAGCATTTT
CASSSTTGGINQPQHF
>TRBD2|TRBV11-2|TRBJ2-1|NA
TGTGCCAGCAGCTTAGTCTTACTAGCGGGGGGGGTTTACAATGAGCAGTTCTTC
CASSLVLLAGGVYNEQFF
>NA|TRBV28|TRBJ2-7|NA
TGTGCCAGCAGTTTCCAGGGTAGGCACGAGCAGTACTTC
CASSFQGRHEQYF
>TRBD1|TRBV6-1|TRBJ1-6|NA
TGTGCCAGCAGTGAATTATATTTTAGGGACAGGGAAGGTTCACCCCTCCACTTT
CASSELYFRDREGSPLHF
>TRBD1|TRBV3-1/TRBV3-2|TRBJ2-7|NA
TGTGCCAGCAGCCAGGGACAGGGGGCCCAAGAGCAGTACTTC
CASSQGQGAQEQYF
>NA|TRBV11-1|TRBJ2-6|few
TGTGCCAGCAGCTTAAGGGGCTGGGCCAACGTCCTGACTTTC
CASSLRGWANVLTF
>TRBD1|TRBV5-5|TRBJ2-7|NA
TGTGCCAGCAGCCCCCGGGGGTGGATGGGACAGGTGCAGTACTTC
CASSPRGWMGQVQYF
>TRBD1|TRBV7-8|TRBJ2-5|NA
TGTGCCAGCAGCCCTAGGACAGGGAGAAAAGAGACCCAGTACTTC
CASSPRTGRKETQYF
>NA|TRBV5-4|TRBJ2-7|NA
TGTGCCAGCAGCTTGGCTGGGCTCGTCTACGAGCAGTACTTC
CASSLAGLVYEQYF
>TRBD2|TRBV7-6|TRBJ2-1|NA
TGTGCCAGCAGCTTAGGCGGGGGTGCCTACAATGAGCAGTTCTTC
CASSLGGGAYNEQFF
>TRBD1|TRBV28|TRBJ1-5|NA
TGTGCCAGCAGTCGCCACAGGGGGCAGGTCAATCAGCCCCAGCATTTT
CASSRHRGQVNQPQHF
>NA|TRBV20-1|TRBJ1-2|NA
TGCAGTGCTAGTAATCGGGTCGGGTGGAACTATGGCTACACCTTC
CSASNRVGWNYGYTF
>TRBD1|TRBV10-3|TRBJ1-5|NA
TGTGCCATCAGTGCAGACAGGGGAATTCAGCCCCAGCATTTT
CAISADRGIQPQHF
>TRBD2|TRBV6-2/TRBV6-3|TRBJ2-3|NA
TGTGCCAGCAGTTACTCCCCTAAGAGCGGGAGCCCAGATACGCAGTATTTT
CASSYSPKSGSPDTQYF
>TRBD2|TRBV5-4|TRBJ2-2|NA
TGTGCCAGCAGTGGGTCGGGGACTAGCGACGGGGAGCTGTTTTTT
CASSGSGTSDGELFF
>NA|TRBV5-5|TRBJ1-3|NA
TGTGCCAGCAGCGGGGCCAGCTCTGGAAACACCATATATTTT
CASSGASSGNTIYF
>NA|TRBV12-3/TRBV12-4|TRBJ1-2|NA
TGTGCCAGCAGTTCGACAGTTGGCTACACCTTC
CASSSTVGYTF
>TRBD1|TRBV30|TRBJ1-3|few
TGTGCCCACCGGACAGGGAACACCATATATTTT
CAHRTGNTIYF
>NA|TRBV6-6|TRBJ1-2|NA
TGTGCCAGCAGTTACGAGGTTAAAGCCTATGGCTACACCTTC
CASSYEVKAYGYTF
>NA|TRBV5-1|TRBJ2-4|NA
TGCGCCAGCCGTGCCGGTGGTGTCAAAAACATTCAGTACTTC
CASRAGGVKNIQYF
>TRBD1|TRBV28|TRBJ2-1|NA
TGTGCCAGCAGTAATGGACAGGGTGGCTACAATGAGCAGTTCTTC
CASSNGQGGYNEQFF
>NA|TRBV11-1|TRBJ1-2|NA
TGTGCCAGCAGCTTAGGAAGCTATACCCTCTATGGCTACACCTTC
CASSLGSYTLYGYTF
>NA|TRBV9|TRBJ1-1|NA
TGTGCCAGCAGCGCGTATCCGGGCACTGAAGCTTTCTTT
CASSAYPGTEAFF
>NA|TRBV6-5|TRBJ2-1|NA
TGTGCCAGCAGTATCGACAGCCGTTCCTACAATGAGCAGTTCTTC
CASSIDSRSYNEQFF
>NA|TRBV7-9|TRBJ1-1|NA
TGTGCCAGCAGCTTAGGGGGACATACTGAAGCTTTCTTT
CASSLGGHTEAFF
>NA|TRBV7-9|TRBJ1-6|once
TGTGCCAGCAGCCCTTCGCAGGGTGATTCACCCCTCCACTTT
CASSPSQGDSPLHF
>TRBD1|TRBV12-3/TRBV12-4|TRBJ1-1|NA
TGTGCCAGCCGGGACAGTCACGAGGGAGAAGCTTTCTTT
CASRDSHEGEAFF
>NA|TRBV28|TRBJ2-7|NA
TGTGCCAGCAGTTTGGGGGGGCCGTACGAGCAGTACTTC
CASSLGGPYEQYF
>TRBD1|TRBV9|TRBJ1-1|NA
TGTGCCAGCAGCGTAGAACAGGGGTTTCACACTGAAGCTTTCTTT
CASSVEQGFHTEAFF
>NA|TRBV6-5|TRBJ1-1|NA
TGTGCCAGCAGTTATACAGGGCGAGGGACTGAAGCTTTCTTT
CASSYTGRGTEAFF
>TRBD1|TRBV5-4|TRBJ1-1|few
TGTGCCAGCAGCTACCGGACAGGGGGTATGAACACTGAAGCTTTCTTT
CASSYRTGGMNTEAFF
>TRBD2|TRBV11-2|TRBJ2-7|NA
TGTGCCAGCAGCTTAGAGCAACGACTAGCTCGGTACGAGCAGTACTTC
CASSLEQRLARYEQYF
>TRBD2|TRBV6-1|TRBJ2-2|NA
TGTGCCAGCAGTCCTAGCGGGGGAAGGGAGGAGCTGTTTTTT
CASSPSGGREELFF
>NA|TRBV7-3|TRBJ1-2|NA
TGTGCCAGCAGCGAAGGTCGGGGATCTAACTATGGCTACACCTTC
CASSEGRGSNYGYTF
>NA|TRBV28|TRBJ1-1|NA
TGTGCCAGCAGTTTTTTGTTGGGTTCGGACAACGCTGAAGCTTTCTTT
CASSFLLGSDNAEAFF